The source of this T cell receptor (beta chain) is a study of cytomegalovirus exposure and HLA in healthy donors. A remark on this clone: Antigen: not known.

V lost 0 bases to trimming and J lost 8 bases; unmatched junction nucleotides: 6. The CDR3 extends over 14 amino acids. Germline CDR1 SGHRS, CDR2 YFSETQ. Study-wide findings and caveats: Researchers catalogued roughly 150 TCR beta chains as cytomegalovirus-associated. It is likely that the observed cluster of highly shared sequence variants was a sequencing artifact.

Use of 60 Vbeta and 13 Jbeta primers characterized the PCR. Sequencing was performed with immunoSEQ multiplex PCR; in TCRdb, only in-frame clones are kept and a portion is missing. The sample table sets out roughly 34,000 clones. The specimen was PBMCs. This clonotype was sampled from a man between 40 and 49 years old in good health and CMV-seronegative. The chain recombines TRBV5-1 with TRBJ1-2; TRBD1 matches at 8 bases. CDR3 amino acids: CASSLAGGADGYTF. The CDR3 DNA follows: TGCGCCAGCAGCTTGGCAGGGGGCGCGGACGGCTACACCTTC.